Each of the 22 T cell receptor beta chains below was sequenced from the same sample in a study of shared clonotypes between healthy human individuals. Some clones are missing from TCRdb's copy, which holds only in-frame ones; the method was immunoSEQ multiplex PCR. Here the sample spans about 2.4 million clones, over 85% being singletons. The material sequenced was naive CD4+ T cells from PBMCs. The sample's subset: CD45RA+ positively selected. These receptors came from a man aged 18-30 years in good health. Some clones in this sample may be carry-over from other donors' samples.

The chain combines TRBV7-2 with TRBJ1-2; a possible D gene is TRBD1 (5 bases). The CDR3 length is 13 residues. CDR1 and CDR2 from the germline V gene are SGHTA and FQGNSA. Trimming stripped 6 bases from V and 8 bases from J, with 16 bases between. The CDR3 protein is CASSPPYGGGYTF. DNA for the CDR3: TGTGCCAGCAGTCCCCCTTATGGGGGGGGCTACACCTTC.

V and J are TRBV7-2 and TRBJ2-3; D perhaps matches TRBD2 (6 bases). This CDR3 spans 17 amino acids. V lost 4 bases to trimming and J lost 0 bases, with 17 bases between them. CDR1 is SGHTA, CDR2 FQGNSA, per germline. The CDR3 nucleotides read TGTGCCAGCAGCTCTGCCTCCGGCGGGACTAGCACAGATACGCAGTATTTT. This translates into CASSSASGGTSTDTQYF.

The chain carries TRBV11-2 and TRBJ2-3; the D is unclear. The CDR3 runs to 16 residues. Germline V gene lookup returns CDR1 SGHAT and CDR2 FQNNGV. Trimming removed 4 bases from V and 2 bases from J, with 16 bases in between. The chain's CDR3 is CASSYLGRLDTDTQYF. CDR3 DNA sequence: TGTGCCAGCAGCTACCTTGGGCGGTTGGACACAGATACGCAGTATTTT.

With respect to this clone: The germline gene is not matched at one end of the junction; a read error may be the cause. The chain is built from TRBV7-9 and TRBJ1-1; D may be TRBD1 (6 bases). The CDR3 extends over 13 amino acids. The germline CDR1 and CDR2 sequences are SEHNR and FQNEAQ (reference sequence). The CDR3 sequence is CASSVSGVRPDRW. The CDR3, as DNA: TGTGCCAGCAGCGTATCAGGGGTGAGGCCCGACCGCTGG.

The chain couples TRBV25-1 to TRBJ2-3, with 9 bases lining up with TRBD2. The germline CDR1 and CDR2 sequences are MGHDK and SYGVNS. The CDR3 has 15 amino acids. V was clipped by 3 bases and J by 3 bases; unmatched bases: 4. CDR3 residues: CASSDSGSITDTQYF. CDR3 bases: TGTGCCAGCAGTGATAGCGGGAGTATTACAGATACGCAGTATTTT.

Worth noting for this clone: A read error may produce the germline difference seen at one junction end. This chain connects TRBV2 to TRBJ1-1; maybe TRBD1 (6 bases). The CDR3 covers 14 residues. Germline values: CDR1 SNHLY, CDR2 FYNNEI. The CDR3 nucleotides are TGTGCCAGCAGTGAAATCGGACAGAGCCGTTCAGTGGACTTT. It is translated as CASSEIGQSRSVDF.

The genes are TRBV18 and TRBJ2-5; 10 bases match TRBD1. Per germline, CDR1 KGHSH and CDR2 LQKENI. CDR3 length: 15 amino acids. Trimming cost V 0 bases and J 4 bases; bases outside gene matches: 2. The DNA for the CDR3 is TGTGCCAGCTCACCACCGGGGACAGGGGCAGAGACCCAGTACTTC. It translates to CASSPPGTGAETQYF.

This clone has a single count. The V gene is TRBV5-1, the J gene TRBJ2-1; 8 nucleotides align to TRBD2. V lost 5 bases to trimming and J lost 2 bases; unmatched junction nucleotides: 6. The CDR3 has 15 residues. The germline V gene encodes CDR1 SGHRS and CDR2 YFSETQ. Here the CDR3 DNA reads TGCGCCAGCAGGGACGGCGGGAGGACCTACAATGAGCAGTTCTTC. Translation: CASRDGGRTYNEQFF.

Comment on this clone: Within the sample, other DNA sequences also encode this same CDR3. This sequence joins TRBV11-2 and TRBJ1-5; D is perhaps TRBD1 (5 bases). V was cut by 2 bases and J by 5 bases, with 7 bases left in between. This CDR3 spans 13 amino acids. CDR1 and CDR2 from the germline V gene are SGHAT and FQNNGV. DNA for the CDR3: TGTGCCAGCAGCTTACGCAGGGATCAGCCCCAGCATTTT. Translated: CASSLRRDQPQHF.

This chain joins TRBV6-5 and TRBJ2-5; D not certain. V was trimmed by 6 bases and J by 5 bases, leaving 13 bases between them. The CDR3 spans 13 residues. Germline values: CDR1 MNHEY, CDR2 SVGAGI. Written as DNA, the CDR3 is TGTGCCAGCAGATCAGACGGGCGGGAGACCCAGTACTTC. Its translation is CASRSDGRETQYF.

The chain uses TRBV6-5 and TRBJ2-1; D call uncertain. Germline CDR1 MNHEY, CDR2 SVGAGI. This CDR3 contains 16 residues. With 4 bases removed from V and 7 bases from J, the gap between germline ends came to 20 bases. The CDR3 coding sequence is TGTGCCAGCAGTTCACCTCACCGGGCGACCGGGAATGAGCAGTTCTTC. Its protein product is CASSSPHRATGNEQFF.

The CDR3 sequence is CASSAGPNYGYTF. The CDR3 DNA is TGCGCCAGCAGCGCTGGACCAAACTATGGCTACACCTTC. V usage is TRBV5-1 and J usage is TRBJ1-2; D ambiguous. Germline values: CDR1 SGHRS, CDR2 YFSETQ. The CDR3 has 13 residues. V lost 4 bases to trimming and J lost 2 bases, with 9 bases between them.

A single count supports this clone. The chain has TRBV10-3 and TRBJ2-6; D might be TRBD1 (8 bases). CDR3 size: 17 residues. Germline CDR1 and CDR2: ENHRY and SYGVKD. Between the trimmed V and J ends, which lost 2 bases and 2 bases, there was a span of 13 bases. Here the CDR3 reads CAISENRGGPGANVLTF. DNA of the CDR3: TGTGCCATCAGTGAGAACAGGGGGGGGCCTGGGGCCAACGTCCTGACTTTC.

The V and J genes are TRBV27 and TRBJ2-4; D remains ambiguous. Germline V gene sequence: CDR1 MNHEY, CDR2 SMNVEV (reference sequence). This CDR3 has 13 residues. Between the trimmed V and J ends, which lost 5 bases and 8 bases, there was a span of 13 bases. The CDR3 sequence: CASSQTWVDIQYF. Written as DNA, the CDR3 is TGTGCCAGCAGTCAAACCTGGGTGGACATTCAGTACTTC.

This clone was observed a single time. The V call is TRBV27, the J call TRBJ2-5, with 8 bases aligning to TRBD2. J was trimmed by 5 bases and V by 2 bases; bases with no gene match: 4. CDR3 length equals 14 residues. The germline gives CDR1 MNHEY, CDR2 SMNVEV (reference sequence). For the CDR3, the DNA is TGTGCCAGCAGTTTAAATCGGGGGGGGGAGACCCAGTACTTC. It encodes CASSLNRGGETQYF.

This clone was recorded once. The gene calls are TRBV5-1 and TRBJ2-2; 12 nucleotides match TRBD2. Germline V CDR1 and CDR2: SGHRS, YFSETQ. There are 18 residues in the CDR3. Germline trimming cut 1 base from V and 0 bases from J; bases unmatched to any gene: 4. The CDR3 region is CASSLFGTSGPNTGELFF. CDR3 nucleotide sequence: TGCGCCAGCAGCTTGTTTGGGACTAGCGGGCCGAACACCGGGGAGCTGTTTTTT.

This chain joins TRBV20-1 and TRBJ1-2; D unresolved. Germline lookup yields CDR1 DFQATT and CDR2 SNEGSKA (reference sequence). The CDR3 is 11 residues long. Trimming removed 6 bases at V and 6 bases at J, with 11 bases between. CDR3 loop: CSAQRKDGYTF. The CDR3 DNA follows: TGCAGTGCCCAAAGGAAGGATGGCTACACCTTC.

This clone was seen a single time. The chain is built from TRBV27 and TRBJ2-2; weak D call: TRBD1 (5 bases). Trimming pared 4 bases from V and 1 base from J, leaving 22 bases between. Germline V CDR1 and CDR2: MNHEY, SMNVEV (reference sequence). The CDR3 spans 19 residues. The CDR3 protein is CASSSPWDGAAQNTGELFF. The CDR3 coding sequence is TGTGCCAGCAGTTCCCCGTGGGATGGGGCAGCCCAGAACACCGGGGAGCTGTTTTTT.

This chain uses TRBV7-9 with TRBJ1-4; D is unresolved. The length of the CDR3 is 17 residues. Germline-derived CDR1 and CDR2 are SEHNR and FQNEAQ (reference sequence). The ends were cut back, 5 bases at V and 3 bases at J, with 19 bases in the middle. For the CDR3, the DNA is TGTGCCAGCAGCCAAATTTACTATGGGAAATCTAATGAAAAACTGTTTTTT. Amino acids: CASSQIYYGKSNEKLFF.

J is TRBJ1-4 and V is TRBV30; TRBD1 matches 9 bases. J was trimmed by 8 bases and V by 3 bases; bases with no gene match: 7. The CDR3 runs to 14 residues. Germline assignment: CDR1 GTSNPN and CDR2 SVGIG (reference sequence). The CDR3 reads CAWSLGQGLEKLFF. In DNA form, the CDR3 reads TGTGCCTGGAGCTTGGGACAGGGTTTAGAAAAACTGTTTTTT.

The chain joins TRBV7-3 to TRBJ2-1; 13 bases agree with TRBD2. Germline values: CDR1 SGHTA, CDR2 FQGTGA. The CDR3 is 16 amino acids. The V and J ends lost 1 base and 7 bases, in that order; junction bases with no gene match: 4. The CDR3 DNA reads TGTGCCAGCAGCTTAAGAGGGGGACTAGCGGGGAATGAGCAGTTCTTC. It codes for CASSLRGGLAGNEQFF.

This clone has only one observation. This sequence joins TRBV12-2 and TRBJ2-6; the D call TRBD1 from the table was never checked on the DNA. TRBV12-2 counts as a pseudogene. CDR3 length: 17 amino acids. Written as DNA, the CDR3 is TGTGCAAGTCGCTTAGACAGACAAAACTCTGGGGCCAACGTCCTGACTTTC. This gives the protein CASRLDRQNSGANVLTF.